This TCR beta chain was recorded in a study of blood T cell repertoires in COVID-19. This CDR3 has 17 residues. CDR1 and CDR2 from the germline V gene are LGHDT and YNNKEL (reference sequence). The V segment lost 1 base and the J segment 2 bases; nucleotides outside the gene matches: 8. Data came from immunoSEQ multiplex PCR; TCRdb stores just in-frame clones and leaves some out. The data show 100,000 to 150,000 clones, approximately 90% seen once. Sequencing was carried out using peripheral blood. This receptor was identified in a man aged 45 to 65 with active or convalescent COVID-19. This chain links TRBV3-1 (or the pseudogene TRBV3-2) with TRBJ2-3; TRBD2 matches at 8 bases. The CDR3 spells CASSQAQLADYTDTQYF. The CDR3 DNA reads TGTGCCAGCAGCCAAGCCCAACTAGCGGACTACACAGATACGCAGTATTTT.